This TCR beta chain was retrieved from a study of beta chain features in type 1 diabetes. The study, taken as a whole, reports: In type 1 diabetes patients, VDJ junctions had fewer insertions; deletions at these junctions were more frequent. In all four CD4+ subsets, TCRB CDR3 length was significantly, moderately reduced in type 1 diabetes. Reads derived from cDNA could over-represent cells showing high TCR expression.

The germline CDR1 and CDR2 sequences are SQVTM and ANQGSEA. The CDR3 contains 14 residues. The authors obtained over 98% purity in all sorted populations. Turning to this clone: Its antigen is not identified.

Expressed TCRB transcripts were sequenced because the isolated RNA had all been reverse transcribed beforehand. The study sequenced naive, central memory and regulatory T cell samples to an average of about 4 million reads. Clones were read by immunoSEQ multiplex PCR, and TCRdb kept only the in-frame ones, dropping some. The table records a few hundred thousand clones, approximately 25% of them present only once. The TCR originated in a woman between 25 and 40 years old with type 1 diabetes. The sample taken for sequencing was naive CD4+ T cells from blood. The chain combines TRBV29-1 with TRBJ1-1, with D possibly matching TRBD1 (5 bases). CDR3 DNA sequence: TGCAGTACCCTAGGAGGGACCAGGAACACTGAAGCTTTCTTT. This encodes CSTLGGTRNTEAFF.